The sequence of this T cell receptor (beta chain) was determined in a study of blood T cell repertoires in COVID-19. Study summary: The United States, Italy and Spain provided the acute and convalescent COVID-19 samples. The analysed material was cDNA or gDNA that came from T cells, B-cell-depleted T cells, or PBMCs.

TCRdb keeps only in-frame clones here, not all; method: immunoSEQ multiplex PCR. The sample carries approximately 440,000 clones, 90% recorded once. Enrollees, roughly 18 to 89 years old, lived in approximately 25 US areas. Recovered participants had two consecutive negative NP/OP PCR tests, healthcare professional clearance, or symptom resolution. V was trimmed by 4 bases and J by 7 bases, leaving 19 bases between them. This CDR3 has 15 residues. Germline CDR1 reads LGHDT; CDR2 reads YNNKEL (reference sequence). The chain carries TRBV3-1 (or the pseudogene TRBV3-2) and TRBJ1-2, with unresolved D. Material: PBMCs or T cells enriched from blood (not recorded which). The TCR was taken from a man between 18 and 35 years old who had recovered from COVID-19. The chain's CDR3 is CASSPAGSPFGGYTF. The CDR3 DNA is TGTGCCAGCAGCCCGGCCGGGTCGCCCTTCGGTGGCTACACCTTC.